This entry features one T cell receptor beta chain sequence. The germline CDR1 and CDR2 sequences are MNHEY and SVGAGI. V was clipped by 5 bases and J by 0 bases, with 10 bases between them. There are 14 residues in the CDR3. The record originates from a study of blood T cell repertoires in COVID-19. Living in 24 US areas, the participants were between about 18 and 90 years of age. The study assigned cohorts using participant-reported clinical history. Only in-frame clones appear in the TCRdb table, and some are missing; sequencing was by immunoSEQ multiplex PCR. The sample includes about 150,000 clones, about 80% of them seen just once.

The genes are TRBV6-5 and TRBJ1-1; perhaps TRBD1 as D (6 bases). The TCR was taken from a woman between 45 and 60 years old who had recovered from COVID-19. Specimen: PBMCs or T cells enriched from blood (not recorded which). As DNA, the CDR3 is TGTGCCAGCAGTCGAGACAGGATGAACACTGAAGCTTTCTTT. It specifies CASSRDRMNTEAFF.